This T cell receptor (beta chain) derives from a study of identical twins. This CDR3 region has 15 residues. V shed 4 bases and J 9 bases; nucleotides not matched to a gene: 12. Germline loops: CDR1 KGHSY, CDR2 FQNENV. TCRdb itself ran the 5' RACE reads through MiXCR, one entry per CDR3 protein. This sample yields hundreds of thousands of distinct CDR3 sequences, of which less than 9% are seen a single time; 1.6% belongs to the top ten. These data also featured in a second study, about yellow fever vaccine responses in identical twins.

This rearrangement joins TRBV16 to TRBJ2-1, with 7 positions matching TRBD2. The specimen was PBMCs. This TCR was recovered from a woman aged 18-29 years in good health. The CDR3 DNA follows: TGTGCCAGCAGCCTCTTTGGCGGGAGAGAGGGTGAGCAGTTCTTC. Translation gives CASSLFGGREGEQFF.